Sequencing of this TCR beta chain was carried out in a study of T cell responses to AZD1222 COVID-19 vaccine. General observations from the study: When two AZD1222 doses had been given, Spike-specific TCR breadth and depth rose.

Concerning this clone itself: The antigen remains unidentified.

V was clipped by 2 bases and J by 0 bases, with 18 bases between them. Germline V CDR1 and CDR2: SGHTS, YDEGEE. CDR3 length: 19 amino acids. Generated by immunoSEQ multiplex PCR, the TCRdb table keeps only in-frame clones and is missing some. The sample records some 120,000 clones, about 86% being singletons. This sequence originates from an adult in good health. The sample in question was peripheral blood, obtained on day 0 of AZD1222 vaccination. This rearrangement joins TRBV5-8 to TRBJ2-6; D is ambiguous. The CDR3 reads CASSFIGFSGYSGANVLTF. In DNA form, the CDR3 reads TGTGCCAGCAGCTTTATAGGTTTTTCAGGATACTCTGGGGCCAACGTCCTGACTTTC.